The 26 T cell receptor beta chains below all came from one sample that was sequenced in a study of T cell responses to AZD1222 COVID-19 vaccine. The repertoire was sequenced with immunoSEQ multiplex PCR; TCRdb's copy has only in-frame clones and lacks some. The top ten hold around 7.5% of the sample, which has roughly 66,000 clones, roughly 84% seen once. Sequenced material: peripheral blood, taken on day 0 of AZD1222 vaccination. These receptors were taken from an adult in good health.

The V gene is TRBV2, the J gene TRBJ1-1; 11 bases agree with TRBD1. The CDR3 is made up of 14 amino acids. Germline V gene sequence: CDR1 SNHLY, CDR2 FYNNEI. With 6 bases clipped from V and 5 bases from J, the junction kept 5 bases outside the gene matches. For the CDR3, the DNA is TGTGCCAGCAGAGGACAGGGGGCGGGAACTGAAGCTTTCTTT. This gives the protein CASRGQGAGTEAFF.

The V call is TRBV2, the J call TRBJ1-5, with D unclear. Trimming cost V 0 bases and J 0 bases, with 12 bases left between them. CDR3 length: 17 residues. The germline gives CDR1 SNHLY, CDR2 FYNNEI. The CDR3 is CASSEAGYSYSNQPQHF. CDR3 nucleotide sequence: TGTGCCAGCAGTGAAGCGGGGTACTCATATAGCAATCAGCCCCAGCATTTT.

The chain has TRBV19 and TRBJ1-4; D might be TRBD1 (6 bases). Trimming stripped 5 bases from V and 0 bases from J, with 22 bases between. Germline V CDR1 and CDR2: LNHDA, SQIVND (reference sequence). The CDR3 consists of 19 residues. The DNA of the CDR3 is TGTGCCAGTAGTCCCGGACAGAGACGAGCTACCGCAACTAATGAAAAACTGTTTTTT. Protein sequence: CASSPGQRRATATNEKLFF.

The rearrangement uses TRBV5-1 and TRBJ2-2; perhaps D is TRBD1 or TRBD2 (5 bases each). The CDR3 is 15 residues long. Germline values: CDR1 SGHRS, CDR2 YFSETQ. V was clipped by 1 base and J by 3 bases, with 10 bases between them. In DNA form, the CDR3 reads TGCGCCAGCAGCTTGACTGGGGGTTACACCGGGGAGCTGTTTTTT. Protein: CASSLTGGYTGELFF.

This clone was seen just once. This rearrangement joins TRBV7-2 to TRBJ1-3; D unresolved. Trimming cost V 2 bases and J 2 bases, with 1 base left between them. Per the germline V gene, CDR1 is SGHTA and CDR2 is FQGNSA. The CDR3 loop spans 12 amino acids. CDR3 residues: CASSLTGNTIYF. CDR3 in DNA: TGTGCCAGCAGCTTAACTGGAAACACCATATATTTT.

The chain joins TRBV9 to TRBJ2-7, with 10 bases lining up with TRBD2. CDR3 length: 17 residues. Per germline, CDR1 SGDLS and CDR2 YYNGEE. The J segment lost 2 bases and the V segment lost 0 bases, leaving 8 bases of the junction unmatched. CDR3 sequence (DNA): TGTGCCAGCAGCGTAGCCCCTAGCGGGGGCCCACCCTACGAGCAGTACTTC. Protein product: CASSVAPSGGPPYEQYF.

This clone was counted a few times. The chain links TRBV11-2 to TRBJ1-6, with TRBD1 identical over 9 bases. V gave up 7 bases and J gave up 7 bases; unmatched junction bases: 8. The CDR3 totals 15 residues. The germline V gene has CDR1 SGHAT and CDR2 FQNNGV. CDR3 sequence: CASNHNRGRNSPLHF. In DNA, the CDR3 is TGTGCCAGCAACCATAACAGGGGGCGGAATTCACCCCTCCACTTT.

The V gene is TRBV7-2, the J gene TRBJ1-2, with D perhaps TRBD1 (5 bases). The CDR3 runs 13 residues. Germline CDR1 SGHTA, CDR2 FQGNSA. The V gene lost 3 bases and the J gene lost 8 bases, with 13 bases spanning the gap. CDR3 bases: TGTGCCAGCAGCTTTTCGGGCAGGGAGGGCTACACCTTC. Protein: CASSFSGREGYTF.

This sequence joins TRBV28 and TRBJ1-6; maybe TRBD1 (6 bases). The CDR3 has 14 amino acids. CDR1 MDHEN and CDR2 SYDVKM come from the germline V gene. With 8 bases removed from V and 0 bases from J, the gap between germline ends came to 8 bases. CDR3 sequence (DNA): TGTGCCAGCGGGGGCAGCTCCTATAATTCACCCCTCCACTTT. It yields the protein CASGGSSYNSPLHF.

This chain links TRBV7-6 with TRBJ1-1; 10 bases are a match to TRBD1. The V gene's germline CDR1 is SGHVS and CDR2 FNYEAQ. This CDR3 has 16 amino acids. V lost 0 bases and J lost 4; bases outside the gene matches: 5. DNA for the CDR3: TGTGCCAGCAGCTTAGCAGGGACAGGGGCTGGCACTGAAGCTTTCTTT. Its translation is CASSLAGTGAGTEAFF.

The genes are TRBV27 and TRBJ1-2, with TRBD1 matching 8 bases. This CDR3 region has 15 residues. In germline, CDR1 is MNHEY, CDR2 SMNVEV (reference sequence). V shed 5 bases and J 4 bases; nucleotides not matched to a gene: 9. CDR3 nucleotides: TGTGCCAGCAGTCTACAGGGGGAGCTTGGCTATGGCTACACCTTC. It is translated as CASSLQGELGYGYTF.

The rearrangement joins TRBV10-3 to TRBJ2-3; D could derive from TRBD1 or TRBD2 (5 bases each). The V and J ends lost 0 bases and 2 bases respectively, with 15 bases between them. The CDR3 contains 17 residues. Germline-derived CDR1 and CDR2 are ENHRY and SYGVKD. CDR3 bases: TGTGCCATCAGTGAGTCGATTGGGGGTTCCTCCACAGATACGCAGTATTTT. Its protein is CAISESIGGSSTDTQYF.

Here the CDR3 DNA reads TGCGCCAGCAGGAGGGAGGACAGCTATGGCTACACCTTC. Translating gives CASRREDSYGYTF. This rearrangement joins TRBV5-1 to TRBJ1-2; D might be TRBD1 (6 bases). The CDR3 is 13 residues long. V shed 5 bases and J shed 4 bases, with 12 bases lying between them. Germline assignment: CDR1 SGHRS and CDR2 YFSETQ.

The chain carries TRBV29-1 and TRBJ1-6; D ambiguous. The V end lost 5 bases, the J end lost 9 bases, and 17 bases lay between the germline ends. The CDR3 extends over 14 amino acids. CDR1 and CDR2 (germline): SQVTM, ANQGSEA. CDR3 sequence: CSVRSGGIGSPLHF. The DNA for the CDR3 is TGCAGCGTTAGGTCAGGCGGCATTGGTTCACCCCTCCACTTT.

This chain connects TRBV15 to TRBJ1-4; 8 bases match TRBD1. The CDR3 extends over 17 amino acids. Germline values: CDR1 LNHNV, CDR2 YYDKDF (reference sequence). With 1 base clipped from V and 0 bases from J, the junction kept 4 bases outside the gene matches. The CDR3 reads CATSRGQGPATNEKLFF. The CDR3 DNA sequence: TGTGCCACCAGCAGAGGACAGGGGCCTGCAACTAATGAAAAACTGTTTTTT. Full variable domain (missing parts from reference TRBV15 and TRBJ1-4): DAMVIQNPRYQVTQFGKPVTLSCSQTLNHNVMYWYQQKSSQAPKLLFHYYDKDFNNEADTPDNFQSRRPNTSFCFLDIRSPGLGDTAMYLCATSRGQGPATNEKLFFGSGTQLSVL.

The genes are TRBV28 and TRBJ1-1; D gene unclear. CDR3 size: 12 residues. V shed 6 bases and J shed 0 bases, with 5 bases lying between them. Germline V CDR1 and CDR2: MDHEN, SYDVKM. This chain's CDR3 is CASREVNTEAFF. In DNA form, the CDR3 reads TGTGCCAGCAGGGAAGTGAACACTGAAGCTTTCTTT.

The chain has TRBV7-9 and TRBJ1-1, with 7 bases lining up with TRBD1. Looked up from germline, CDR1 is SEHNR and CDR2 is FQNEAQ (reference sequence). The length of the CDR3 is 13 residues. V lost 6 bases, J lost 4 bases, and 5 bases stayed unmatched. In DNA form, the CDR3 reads TGTGCCAGCAGTTCCCAGGGGGGCACTGAAGCTTTCTTT. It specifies CASSSQGGTEAFF.

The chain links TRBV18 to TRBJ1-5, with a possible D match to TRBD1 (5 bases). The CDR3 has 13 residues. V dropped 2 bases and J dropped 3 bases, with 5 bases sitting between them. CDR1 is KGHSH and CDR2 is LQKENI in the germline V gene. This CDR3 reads CASSPGANQPQHF. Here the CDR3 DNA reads TGTGCCAGCTCACCAGGGGCCAATCAGCCCCAGCATTTT. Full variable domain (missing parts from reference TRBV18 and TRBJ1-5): NAGVMQNPRHLVRRRGQEARLRCSPMKGHSHVYWYRQLPEEGLKFMVYLQKENIIDESGMPKERFSAEFPKEGPSILRIQQVVRGDSAAYFCASSPGANQPQHFGDGTRLSIL.

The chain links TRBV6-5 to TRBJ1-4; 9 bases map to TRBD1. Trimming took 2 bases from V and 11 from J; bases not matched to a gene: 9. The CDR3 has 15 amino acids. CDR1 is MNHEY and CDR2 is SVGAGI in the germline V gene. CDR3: CASSYRGQGMYKLFF. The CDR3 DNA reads TGTGCCAGCAGTTACCGGGGACAGGGAATGTACAAACTGTTTTTT.

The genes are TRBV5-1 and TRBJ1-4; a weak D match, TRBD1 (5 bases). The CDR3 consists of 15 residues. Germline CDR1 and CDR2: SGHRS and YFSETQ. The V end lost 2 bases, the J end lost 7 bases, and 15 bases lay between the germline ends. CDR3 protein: CASSFLPGRAEKLFF. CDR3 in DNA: TGCGCCAGCAGCTTCCTACCGGGACGGGCTGAAAAACTGTTTTTT.

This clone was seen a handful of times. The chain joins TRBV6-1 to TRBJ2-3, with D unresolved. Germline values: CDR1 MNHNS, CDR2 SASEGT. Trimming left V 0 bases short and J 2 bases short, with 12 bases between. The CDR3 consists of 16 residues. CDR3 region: CASSEALQDFTDTQYF. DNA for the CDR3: TGTGCCAGCAGTGAAGCGCTTCAGGATTTCACAGATACGCAGTATTTT.

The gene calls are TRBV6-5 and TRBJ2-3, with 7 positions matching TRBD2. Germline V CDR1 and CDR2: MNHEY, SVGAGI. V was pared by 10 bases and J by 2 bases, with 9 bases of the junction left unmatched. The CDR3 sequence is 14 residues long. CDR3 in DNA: TGTGCCATCGCCCGGGAGGAGTTCACAGATACGCAGTATTTT. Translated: CAIAREEFTDTQYF.

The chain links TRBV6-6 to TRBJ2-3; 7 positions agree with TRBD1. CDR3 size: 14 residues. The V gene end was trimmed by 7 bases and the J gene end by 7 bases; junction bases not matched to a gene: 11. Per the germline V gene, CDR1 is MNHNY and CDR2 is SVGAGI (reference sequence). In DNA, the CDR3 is TGTGCCAGCATCGAACAGGGGTGGTTGAATACGCAGTATTTT. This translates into CASIEQGWLNTQYF.

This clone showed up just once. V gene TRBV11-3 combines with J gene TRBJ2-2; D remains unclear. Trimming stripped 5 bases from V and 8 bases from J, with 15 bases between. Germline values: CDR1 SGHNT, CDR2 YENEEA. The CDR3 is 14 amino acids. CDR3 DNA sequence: TGTGCCAGCAGCCAATTCAGCCCCGGGGGGGAGCTGTTTTTT. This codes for CASSQFSPGGELFF.

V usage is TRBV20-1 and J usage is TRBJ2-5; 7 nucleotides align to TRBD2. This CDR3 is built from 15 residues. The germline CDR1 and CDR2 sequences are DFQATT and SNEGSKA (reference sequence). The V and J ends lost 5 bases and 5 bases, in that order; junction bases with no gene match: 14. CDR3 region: CSAGGRAAGPETQYF. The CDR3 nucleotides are TGCAGTGCTGGTGGACGGGCAGCGGGGCCGGAGACCCAGTACTTC.

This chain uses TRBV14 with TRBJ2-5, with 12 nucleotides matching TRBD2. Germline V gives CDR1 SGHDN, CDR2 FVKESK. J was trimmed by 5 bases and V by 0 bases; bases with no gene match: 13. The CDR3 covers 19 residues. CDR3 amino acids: CASSQDTSGGPRGTETQYF. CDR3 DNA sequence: TGTGCCAGCAGCCAAGATACTAGCGGGGGGCCCCGGGGAACCGAGACCCAGTACTTC.